A few counts support the clone carrying this T cell receptor beta chain. Antigen unknown. The source of the sample is a study of vaccination and CD4 T cells after COVID-19. Across the whole study: Overlapping spike peptides from SARS-CoV-2, HCoV-NL63, HCoV-OC43 and HCoV-229E served to stimulate the cells.

Sequencing of the DNA from cultured CD4+ T cells was carried out with the Oncomine TCR Beta short-read assay. Using its own MiXCR run on the PCR reads, TCRdb lists one record per CDR3 protein. This table has about 20,000 distinct CDR3 sequences, just under 45% appearing once. J was trimmed by 3 bases and V by 8 bases; bases with no gene match: 10. Germline loops: CDR1 SNHLY, CDR2 FYNNEI. This CDR3 has 16 amino acids. Treatment defined: roughly 10-day PBMC culture with coronavirus spike peptide pools or control peptides (ViraFEST assay). The V call is TRBV2, the J call TRBJ1-6; 7 bases agree with TRBD1. Sequencing was done on a sample of CD4+ T cells from blood, cultured in vitro. The TCR was taken from a human donor who had recovered from COVID-19. CDR3 bases: TGTGCCAGCGGATCGCGTAGGACAGGCTATAATTCACCCCTCCACTTT. Protein product: CASGSRRTGYNSPLHF.